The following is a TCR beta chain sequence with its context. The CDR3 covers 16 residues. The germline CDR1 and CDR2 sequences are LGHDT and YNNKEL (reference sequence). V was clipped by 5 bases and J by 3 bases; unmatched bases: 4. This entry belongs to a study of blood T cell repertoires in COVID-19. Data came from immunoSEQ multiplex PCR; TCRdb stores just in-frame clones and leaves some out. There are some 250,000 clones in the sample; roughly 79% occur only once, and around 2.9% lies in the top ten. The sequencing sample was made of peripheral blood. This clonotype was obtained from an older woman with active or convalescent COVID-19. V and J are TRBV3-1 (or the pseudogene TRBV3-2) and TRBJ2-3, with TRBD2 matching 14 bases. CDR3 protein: CASSGRLAGGTDTQYF. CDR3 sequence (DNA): TGTGCCAGCAGCGGCCGACTAGCGGGGGGGACAGATACGCAGTATTTT.